These 12 T cell receptor beta chains came from one sample sequenced in a study of spatial heterogeneity in lung cancer (dated by TCRdb to about 2019). Study-level results and caveats: The tumor nonsynonymous mutation count correlated with the number of expanded intratumoral alpha and beta TCRs.

These receptors' targets are unknown. Libraries came from 5' RACE. Sequencing used a NextSeq 500. The public sequencing data were trimmed at Q25 with fastp and processed into clonotypes with MiXCR by TCRdb, which kept only in-frame beta chains. CDR3 protein sequences are deduplicated, and each keeps its most common genes and DNA. This sample lists 4,000 to 6,000 distinct CDR3 sequences; over 5% were detected once. 30% to 45% of the sample belongs to the ten largest clones. The sample's time point label is to be understood as: sample taken at primary tumor resection. The starting material was lung tumor tissue, obtained at surgery. These receptors were obtained from a female donor with early-stage non-small cell lung cancer.

By share, this clonotype ranks as medium-sized. For a library built for alpha chains, this beta chain is a stray read; little rests on its size. The rearrangement joins TRBV20-1 to TRBJ1-6, with a weak D call TRBD1 (6 bases). The V end was cut by 0 bases, the J end by 4 bases, with 13 bases between. Germline CDR1 is DFQATT and CDR2 is SNEGSKA (reference sequence). The CDR3 loop spans 16 amino acids. The CDR3 is CSARDLQGTYNSPLHF. For the CDR3, the DNA is TGCAGTGCTAGAGATCTTCAGGGGACTTATAATTCACCCCTCCACTTT.

This clonotype was picked up many times. This beta chain is an unintended read in a library built for alpha chains; its size means little. The chain uses TRBV19 and TRBJ1-1; D uncertain. Trimming cost V 4 bases and J 3 bases, with 9 bases left between them. CDR3 length: 13 amino acids. Germline V gives CDR1 LNHDA, CDR2 SQIVND (reference sequence). The CDR3: CASSSKGDTEAFF. In nucleotides, the CDR3 is TGTGCCAGTAGTAGTAAGGGAGACACTGAAGCTTTCTTT.

In its sample, this clonotype is medium-sized. This beta chain represents an off-target read in a library built for alpha chains; its size is of limited meaning. V gene TRBV5-1 combines with J gene TRBJ2-1; weak D call: TRBD2 (5 bases). The length of the CDR3 is 12 residues. The V end was cut by 0 bases, the J end by 8 bases, with 6 bases between. CDR1 is SGHRS, CDR2 YFSETQ, per germline. In DNA, the CDR3 is TGCGCCAGCAGCTTGGGGGAGTATGAGCAGTTCTTC. Its translation: CASSLGEYEQFF.

Of note for this clonotype: As an off-target read in a library built for alpha chains, this beta chain has a frequency of little significance. This sequence joins TRBV7-9 and TRBJ1-2, with TRBD1 identical over 8 bases. The V gene's germline CDR1 is SEHNR and CDR2 FQNEAQ (reference sequence). The CDR3 loop spans 17 amino acids. Trimming at V came to 5 bases and at J to 4 bases, leaving 15 bases not matched to a gene. CDR3 region: CASSQTIPGQDFYGYTF. In DNA, the CDR3 is TGTGCCAGCAGCCAAACGATTCCGGGACAGGATTTCTATGGCTACACCTTC.

This clonotype ranks as medium-sized. In a library made to pick up alpha chains, this beta chain is a stray read with a size that means little. CDR3 in DNA: TGCAGCGTTGACAATCGAGATACGCAGTATTTT. Translated, it gives CSVDNRDTQYF. The chain couples TRBV29-1 to TRBJ2-3; D not resolved. The CDR3 is made up of 11 amino acids. CDR1 SQVTM and CDR2 ANQGSEA come from the germline V gene. With 3 bases removed from V and 5 bases from J, the gap between germline ends came to 6 bases.

This clonotype was seen ten or more times. This beta chain is a stray read from a library made for alpha chains; its abundance is not meaningful. V is TRBV5-1 and J is TRBJ1-2, with D possibly matching TRBD1 (6 bases). Germline CDR1 and CDR2: SGHRS and YFSETQ. The CDR3 sequence is 13 residues long. Between the trimmed V and J ends, which lost 2 bases and 5 bases, there was a span of 10 bases. Written as DNA, the CDR3 is TGCGCCAGCAGCTTTGGAAGGGGGTATGGCTACACCTTC. Its protein is CASSFGRGYGYTF.

This clonotype was found many times. This beta chain is a stray sequence in a library constructed for alpha chains; its clone size is not meaningful. J is TRBJ2-1 and V is TRBV5-4, with D possibly being TRBD2 (6 bases). This CDR3 is built from 15 residues. Trimming removed 4 bases at V and 5 bases at J, with 16 bases between. CDR1 and CDR2 from the germline V gene are SGHNT and YYREEE (reference sequence). The chain's CDR3 is CASSRRGGHDNEQFF. CDR3 bases: TGTGCCAGCAGCCGGAGGGGCGGGCATGACAATGAGCAGTTCTTC. Supplemented by reference TRBV5-4 and TRBJ2-1, the full variable domain reads ETGVTQSPTHLIKTRGQQVTLRCSSQSGHNTVSWYQQALGQGPQFIFQYYREEENGRGNFPPRFSGLQFPNYSSELNVNALELDDSALYLCASSRRGGHDNEQFFGPGTRLTVL.

By its share, this clonotype is medium-sized. The library was built for alpha chains, so this beta chain is an off-target read and its size means little. CDR3 DNA: TGTGCCAGCAGCTTTAGTGGCGGGCAGCCCCAGCATTTT. It translates to CASSFSGGQPQHF. This chain joins TRBV7-2 and TRBJ1-5; D is ambiguous. V gave up 3 bases and J gave up 7 bases, with 10 bases separating them. Germline lookup yields CDR1 SGHTA and CDR2 FQGNSA. The CDR3 is made up of 13 amino acids. Full variable domain (missing parts from reference TRBV7-2 and TRBJ1-5): GAGVSQSPSNKVTEKGKDVELRCDPISGHTALYWYRQSLGQGLEFLIYFQGNSAPDKSGLPSDRFSAERTGGSVSTLTIQRTQQEDSAVYLCASSFSGGQPQHFGDGTRLSIL.

This clonotype was picked up many times. The size of this beta chain means little, since it is a stray read in a library made for alpha chains. This sequence joins TRBV10-3 and TRBJ2-5; D gene ambiguous. CDR1 and CDR2 (germline): ENHRY, SYGVKD. The CDR3 runs 13 residues. V dropped 0 bases and J dropped 3 bases, with 5 bases sitting between them. This CDR3 reads CAISESPEETQYF. CDR3 in DNA: TGTGCCATCAGTGAGTCACCGGAAGAGACCCAGTACTTC.

This clonotype was counted ten times or more. Little can be read into the size of this beta chain, an off-target read in a library designed for alpha chains. The V and J genes are TRBV20-1 and TRBJ1-6; no definite D call. The CDR3 spans 19 residues. V was shortened by 0 bases and J by 0 bases, with 18 bases between the two germline ends. Germline-derived CDR1 and CDR2 are DFQATT and SNEGSKA (reference sequence). CDR3 loop: CSARDLQFQTSSYNSPLHF. CDR3 nucleotide sequence: TGCAGTGCTAGAGATTTACAGTTTCAAACTAGCTCCTATAATTCACCCCTCCACTTT.

As to this clonotype: It may be a read error: a sequence one base away is much more abundant. Within a library made for alpha chains, this beta chain is off target, and its count is uninformative. This chain uses TRBV7-9 with TRBJ2-2; D perhaps matches TRBD1 (5 bases). The V gene lost 5 bases and the J gene lost 4 bases, with 14 bases spanning the gap. The CDR3 is 15 amino acids. Germline CDR1 SEHNR, CDR2 FQNEAQ (reference sequence). The CDR3 coding sequence is TGTGCCAGCAGCCCCCAGGGCATGGTCACCGGGGAGCTGTTTTTT. Translation: CASSPQGMVTGELFF.

This clonotype was found many times. Little can be read into the size of this beta chain, an off-target read in a library designed for alpha chains. The V and J genes are TRBV12-3 or TRBV12-4 and TRBJ1-2; weak D call: TRBD1 (6 bases). Trimming pared 6 bases from V and 8 bases from J, leaving 13 bases between. CDR3 length: 12 amino acids. For the CDR3, the DNA is TGTGCCAGCAGGCACAGGGCTATCGGCTACACCTTC. This encodes CASRHRAIGYTF.